One sample yielded the 13 T cell receptor beta chains listed below, sequenced in a study of cytomegalovirus exposure and HLA in healthy donors. PCR employed 60 Vbeta and 13 Jbeta primers. Clones were sequenced by immunoSEQ multiplex PCR, and TCRdb holds only the in-frame ones, with some missing. The sample holds around 76,000 clones. Sequenced sample: PBMCs. Receptors were obtained from a man in his forties in good health and CMV-seronegative.

V usage is TRBV11-1 and J usage is TRBJ1-5; possibly TRBD1 for D (6 bases). V gave up 3 bases and J gave up 4 bases, with 7 bases separating them. The CDR3 covers 13 residues. The germline V gene has CDR1 SGHAT and CDR2 FQDESV (reference sequence). CDR3 in amino acids: CASSLDRNQPQHF. CDR3 nucleotide sequence: TGTGCCAGCAGCTTGGACAGAAATCAGCCCCAGCATTTT.

The chain links TRBV15 to TRBJ2-5; possible D gene TRBD1, 6 bases. Trimming took 1 base from V and 5 from J, leaving 11 bases between them. Germline lookup yields CDR1 LNHNV and CDR2 YYDKDF (reference sequence). CDR3 length equals 14 residues. The CDR3 here is CATSRVGAMETQYF. The CDR3 DNA sequence: TGTGCCACCAGCAGAGTGGGGGCTATGGAGACCCAGTACTTC.

The gene calls are TRBV19 and TRBJ1-1, with TRBD1 as a possible D gene (5 bases). Trimming pared 5 bases from V and 0 bases from J, leaving 16 bases between. This CDR3 comprises 16 residues. Germline V gene lookup returns CDR1 LNHDA and CDR2 SQIVND (reference sequence). The CDR3 here is CASSSGQGDMNTEAFF. CDR3 DNA sequence: TGTGCCAGTAGTTCCGGACAAGGTGATATGAACACTGAAGCTTTCTTT.

V usage is TRBV7-9 and J usage is TRBJ1-5; D is possibly TRBD1 (6 bases). The V gene's germline CDR1 is SEHNR and CDR2 FQNEAQ (reference sequence). The CDR3 runs to 12 residues. Trimming left V 5 bases short and J 9 bases short, with 11 bases between. CDR3 DNA: TGTGCCAGCAGCCAACAGGGCCTGCCCCAGCATTTT. Translation gives CASSQQGLPQHF. Drawing the rest from reference TRBV7-9 and TRBJ1-5, the complete variable domain is DTGVSQNPRHKITKRGQNVTFRCDPISEHNRLYWYRQTLGQGPEFLTYFQNEAQLEKSRLLSDRFSAERPKGSFSTLEIQRTEQGDSAMYLCASSQQGLPQHFGDGTRLSIL.

The chain carries TRBV5-4 and TRBJ2-7, with D perhaps TRBD1 (5 bases). V shed 0 bases and J shed 4 bases, with 11 bases lying between them. Germline V lookup: CDR1 SGHNT, CDR2 YYREEE (reference sequence). The CDR3 runs to 14 residues. The CDR3 reads CASSLVGQQYEQYF. The CDR3 DNA sequence: TGTGCCAGCAGCTTGGTGGGGCAGCAATACGAGCAGTACTTC.

The V gene is TRBV28, the J gene TRBJ2-3, with D possibly matching TRBD2 (5 bases). The CDR3 runs 16 residues. Per the germline V gene, CDR1 is MDHEN and CDR2 is SYDVKM. Trimming removed 1 base from V and 7 bases from J, with 18 bases in between. CDR3 nucleotides: TGTGCCAGCAGTTTATTGACGTCTGGGAGAGTGAATACGCAGTATTTT. This translates into CASSLLTSGRVNTQYF. The full variable domain, completed using reference TRBV28 and TRBJ2-3, is DVKVTQSSRYLVKRTGEKVFLECVQDMDHENMFWYRQDPGLGLRLIYFSYDVKMKEKGDIPEGYSVSREKKERFSLILESASTNQTSMYLCASSLLTSGRVNTQYFGPGTRLTVL.

The chain couples TRBV29-1 to TRBJ1-3, with D unclear. The CDR3 runs to 12 residues. V shed 6 bases and J shed 3 bases, with 9 bases lying between them. Germline V gene sequence: CDR1 SQVTM, CDR2 ANQGSEA. This CDR3 reads CSVAVIGNTIYF. CDR3 nucleotide sequence: TGCAGCGTGGCAGTAATTGGAAACACCATATATTTT.

In regard to this clone: The missing conserved phenylalanine or tryptophan at the end of this CDR3 makes a read error likely. This CDR3 reads CSVGGSSSDTQYL. The CDR3 DNA sequence: TGCAGCGTTGGAGGGTCATCTTCAGATACGCAGTATCTT. This chain links TRBV29-1 with TRBJ2-3; tentative D call: TRBD2 (5 bases). With 4 bases removed from V and 4 bases from J, the gap between germline ends came to 12 bases. Germline CDR1 is SQVTM and CDR2 is ANQGSEA. This CDR3 spans 13 amino acids.

The rearrangement links TRBV27 to TRBJ1-1; D unclear. V was trimmed by 5 bases and J by 1 base, leaving 8 bases between them. The length of the CDR3 is 13 residues. The germline CDR1 and CDR2 sequences are MNHEY and SMNVEV (reference sequence). The CDR3 sequence is CASSRVTNTEAFF. The CDR3 nucleotides read TGTGCCAGCAGTCGGGTAACGAACACTGAAGCTTTCTTT.

This chain uses TRBV10-3 with TRBJ1-2; 10 bases map to TRBD1. The J segment lost 2 bases and the V segment lost 8 bases, leaving 5 bases of the junction unmatched. The germline CDR1 and CDR2 sequences are ENHRY and SYGVKD. This CDR3 has 14 amino acids. The CDR3 sequence: CAIRRTGGNYGYTF. In nucleotides, the CDR3 is TGTGCCATCCGCAGGACAGGGGGGAACTATGGCTACACCTTC.

This chain links TRBV4-1 with TRBJ2-3; 11 bases map to TRBD2. The CDR3 runs to 19 residues. Germline V gene data show CDR1 as MGHRA and CDR2 as YSYEKL. J lost 0 bases, V lost 1 base, and 9 bases had no gene match. CDR3 region: CASSQALPSGGRSTDTQYF. Here the CDR3 DNA reads TGCGCCAGCAGCCAAGCCCTCCCTAGCGGGGGGCGGAGCACAGATACGCAGTATTTT.

The chain uses TRBV5-1 and TRBJ2-5; D gene unclear. There are 16 residues in the CDR3. V shed 0 bases and J shed 0 bases, with 12 bases lying between them. Germline loops: CDR1 SGHRS, CDR2 YFSETQ. CDR3 amino acids: CASSLGGPRNQETQYF. The CDR3 DNA reads TGCGCCAGCAGCTTGGGAGGTCCCCGCAACCAAGAGACCCAGTACTTC.

CDR3 nucleotides: TGTGCCAGCAGCTACGGGACAGGGTTTGGCTACACCTTC. Its protein is CASSYGTGFGYTF. The rearrangement uses TRBV9 and TRBJ1-2, with TRBD1 matching 9 bases. With 4 bases clipped from V and 7 bases from J, the junction kept 5 bases outside the gene matches. CDR1 is SGDLS, CDR2 YYNGEE, per germline. The CDR3 loop spans 13 amino acids.